Listed below are T cell receptor beta chains from one sample, sequenced in a study of identical twins. TCRdb re-called the 5' RACE reads through MiXCR, storing one row per CDR3 protein. The sample holds 300,000 to 400,000 distinct CDR3 sequences, roughly 12% seen once. These data also formed part of another study, on yellow fever vaccine responses in identical twins.

Sample: CD8+ T cells sorted from blood. These receptors originate from a woman under 30 in good health. Each CDR3 is given with its conserved first and last residue. The order of the fields is clone size, D gene, J gene, V gene, CDR3 protein, CDR3 DNA. D genes are given only for firm matches. Size is stated for part of the rows, as once, few or many counts, or as a class when the clone is expanded.

- - TRBJ2-3 TRBV2 CASREGFTTDTQYF TGTGCCAGCAGGGAGGGCTTCACCACAGATACGCAGTATTTT
- TRBD1 TRBJ1-2 TRBV6-1 CASSAPGTGEGYTF TGTGCCAGCAGTGCCCCCGGGACAGGGGAAGGCTACACCTTC
- TRBD2 TRBJ2-1 TRBV7-6 CASSPTTSGVNNEQFF TGTGCCAGCAGCCCAACGACTAGCGGGGTCAACAATGAGCAGTTCTTC
few - TRBJ2-5 TRBV7-9 CASNKDGAGPLRETQYF TGTGCCAGCAACAAGGATGGGGCGGGGCCCCTCCGAGAGACCCAGTACTTC
many TRBD2 TRBJ2-2 TRBV3-1 CASSHPEGSGGPETGELFF TGTGCCAGCAGCCACCCCGAAGGTAGCGGGGGCCCGGAAACCGGGGAGCTGTTTTTT
many - TRBJ2-1 TRBV12-3/TRBV12-4 CASSPRGSHNEQFF TGTGCCAGCAGTCCTAGGGGGTCACACAATGAGCAGTTCTTC
many - TRBJ1-5 TRBV4-1 CASSQSPGAYQPQHF TGCGCCAGCAGCCAATCCCCAGGGGCTTACCAGCCCCAGCATTTT
few - TRBJ1-1 TRBV6-1 CASWGWVNTEAFF TGTGCCAGCTGGGGGTGGGTGAACACTGAAGCTTTCTTT
few - TRBJ2-7 TRBV9 CASSLKSGFEQYF TGTGCCAGCAGCCTCAAAAGTGGTTTCGAGCAGTACTTC
- - TRBJ2-5 TRBV24-1 CATSDNLSGPQETQYF TGTGCCACCAGTGATAACCTCTCCGGACCGCAAGAGACCCAGTACTTC
- - TRBJ2-1 TRBV5-6 CASSLLGSFNEQFF TGTGCCAGCAGCCTCTTAGGTAGCTTCAATGAGCAGTTCTTC
few TRBD2 TRBJ2-1 TRBV7-9 CATGSGSGHEQFF TGTGCCACTGGAAGCGGGAGCGGCCATGAGCAGTTCTTC
- - TRBJ2-1 TRBV7-9 CASSSSQGGPGNEQFF TGTGCCAGCAGCTCCTCACAGGGTGGCCCAGGGAATGAGCAGTTCTTC
- TRBD1 TRBJ2-1 TRBV18 CASSPPNLGTDSYNEQFF TGTGCCAGCTCACCGCCGAATCTGGGGACAGACTCCTACAATGAGCAGTTCTTC
many - TRBJ2-1 TRBV3-1 CASSQEIVGGEQFF TGTGCCAGCAGCCAAGAGATAGTTGGGGGTGAGCAGTTCTTC
- TRBD1 TRBJ2-2 TRBV11-1 CASSFKAGTGGLNGELFF TGTGCCAGCAGCTTCAAAGCCGGGACAGGGGGCTTAAACGGGGAGCTGTTTTTT
many TRBD2 TRBJ2-1 TRBV12-3/TRBV12-4 CASTPGREGYEQFF TGTGCCAGCACCCCAGGGCGGGAGGGCTATGAGCAGTTCTTC
- TRBD2 TRBJ2-1 TRBV4-1 CASTSTSGRRDEQFF TGCGCCAGCACCTCAACTAGCGGGAGACGGGATGAGCAGTTCTTC
many TRBD1 TRBJ2-7 TRBV5-5 CASSSTGGLYEQYF TGTGCCAGCAGCTCGACAGGGGGCCTCTACGAGCAGTACTTC
- TRBD1 TRBJ1-5 TRBV20-1 CSAEGQGIQPQHF TGCAGTGCTGAAGGACAGGGGATTCAGCCCCAGCATTTT
many TRBD2 TRBJ2-5 TRBV28 CASSSGLAKQETQYF TGTGCCAGCAGTTCCGGACTAGCCAAGCAAGAGACCCAGTACTTC
many - TRBJ2-7 TRBV5-5 CASSLLGAGTYEQYF TGTGCCAGCAGCTTGCTAGGGGCCGGAACCTACGAGCAGTACTTC
- TRBD2 TRBJ2-3 TRBV11-2 CASSFSGSITDTQYF TGTGCCAGCAGCTTTAGCGGGAGTATCACAGATACGCAGTATTTT
few - TRBJ2-2 TRBV11-3 CASSFDIGELFF TGTGCCAGCAGCTTTGACATCGGGGAGCTGTTTTTT
few - TRBJ2-7 TRBV12-5 CASGDSAYEQYF TGTGCTAGTGGGGACAGTGCCTACGAGCAGTACTTC
- TRBD2 TRBJ2-1 TRBV7-8 CASSFPLLSSGGPYNEQFF TGTGCCAGCAGCTTCCCGCTCCTTTCTAGCGGGGGCCCATACAATGAGCAGTTCTTC
- TRBD2 TRBJ2-7 TRBV10-1 CASGGTSGSANEQYF TGCGCCAGCGGGGGGACTAGCGGGAGTGCTAACGAGCAGTACTTC
- - TRBJ2-7 TRBV13 CASSHSFDSSDEQYF TGTGCCAGCAGCCACTCATTTGACTCGTCGGACGAGCAGTACTTC
many - TRBJ2-3 TRBV12-3/TRBV12-4 CASIRNVFTDTQYF TGTGCCAGCATCCGGAACGTGTTCACAGATACGCAGTATTTT
many TRBD2 TRBJ2-2 TRBV3-1 CASSPGTSDMGYTGELFF TGTGCCAGCAGCCCCGGGACTAGCGACATGGGGTACACCGGGGAGCTGTTTTTT
- TRBD2 TRBJ2-5 TRBV4-1 CASSQGWSGGLPSYQETQYF TGCGCCAGCAGCCAAGGGTGGAGCGGGGGGCTACCTTCGTATCAAGAGACCCAGTACTTC
- TRBD2 TRBJ2-2 TRBV7-9 CASSDPTSGDTGELFF TGTGCCAGCAGCGACCCGACTAGCGGGGACACCGGGGAGCTGTTTTTT
few - TRBJ2-5 TRBV28 CASSLSRRVVETQYF TGTGCCAGCAGTTTATCCCGGCGGGTGGTGGAGACCCAGTACTTC
few - TRBJ2-3 TRBV9 CASSVDSYSTDTQYF TGTGCCAGCAGCGTAGATAGCTATAGCACAGATACGCAGTATTTT
few - TRBJ2-7 TRBV10-3 CAITPDYAFEQYF TGTGCCATCACCCCGGACTATGCTTTTGAGCAGTACTTC
- TRBD2 TRBJ2-1 TRBV18 CASSPPGLAYNEQFF TGTGCCAGCTCACCACCGGGACTAGCCTACAATGAGCAGTTCTTC
- TRBD2 TRBJ2-1 TRBV20-1 CSARDVRGTRPYNEQFF TGCAGTGCCAGGGACGTCAGAGGGACTAGACCCTACAATGAGCAGTTCTTC